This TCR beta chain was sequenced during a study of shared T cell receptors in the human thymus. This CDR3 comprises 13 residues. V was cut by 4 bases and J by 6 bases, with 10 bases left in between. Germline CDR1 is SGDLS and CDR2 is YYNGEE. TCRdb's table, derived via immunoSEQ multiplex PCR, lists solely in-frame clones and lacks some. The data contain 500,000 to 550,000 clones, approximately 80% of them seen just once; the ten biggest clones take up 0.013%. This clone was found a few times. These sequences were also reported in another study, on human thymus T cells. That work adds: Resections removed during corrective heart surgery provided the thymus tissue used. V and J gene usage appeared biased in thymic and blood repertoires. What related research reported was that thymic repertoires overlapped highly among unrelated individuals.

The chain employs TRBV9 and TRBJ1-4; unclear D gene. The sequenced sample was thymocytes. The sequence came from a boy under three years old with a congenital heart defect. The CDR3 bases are TGTGCCAGCAGCTCAAGGCGGGATGAAAAACTGTTTTTT. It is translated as CASSSRRDEKLFF. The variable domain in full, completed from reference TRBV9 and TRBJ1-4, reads DSGVTQTPKHLITATGQRVTLRCSPRSGDLSVYWYQQSLDQGLQFLIQYYNGEERAKGNILERFSAQQFPDLHSELNLSSLELGDSALYFCASSSRRDEKLFFGSGTQLSVL.